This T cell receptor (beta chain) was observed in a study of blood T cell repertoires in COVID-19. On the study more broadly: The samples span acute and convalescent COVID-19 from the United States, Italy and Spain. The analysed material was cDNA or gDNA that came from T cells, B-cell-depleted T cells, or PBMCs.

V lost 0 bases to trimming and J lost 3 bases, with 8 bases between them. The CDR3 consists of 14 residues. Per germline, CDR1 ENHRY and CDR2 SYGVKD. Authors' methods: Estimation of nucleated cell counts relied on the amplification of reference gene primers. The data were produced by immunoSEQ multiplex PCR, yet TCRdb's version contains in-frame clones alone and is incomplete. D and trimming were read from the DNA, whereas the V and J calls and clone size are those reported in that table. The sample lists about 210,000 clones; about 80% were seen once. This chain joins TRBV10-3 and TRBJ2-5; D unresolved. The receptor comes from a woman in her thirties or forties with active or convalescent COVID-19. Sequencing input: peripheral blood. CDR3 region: CAISESNSEETQYF. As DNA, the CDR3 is TGTGCCATCAGTGAGTCGAACAGTGAAGAGACCCAGTACTTC.